This T cell receptor beta chain was sequenced for a study of blood T cell repertoires in COVID-19. Whole-study context: Collection of acute and convalescent COVID-19 samples took place in the United States, Italy and Spain. The cDNA or gDNA used as material had been derived from T cells, B-cell-depleted T cells, or PBMCs.

V lost 5 bases, J lost 5 bases, and 4 bases stayed unmatched. Germline assignment: CDR1 SEHNR and CDR2 FQNEAQ (reference sequence). The CDR3 contains 13 residues. Seattle's cohort entered during active infection and was followed longitudinally. TCRdb's table, derived via immunoSEQ multiplex PCR, lists solely in-frame clones and lacks some. The table lists over 85,000 clones, 75% to 90% of them singletons. The chain is built from TRBV7-9 and TRBJ2-5; TRBD1 agrees at 8 bases. The source of this sequence is a woman between 50 and 59 years old with COVID-19, enrolled during active disease. Sequenced input: peripheral blood. In nucleotides, the CDR3 is TGTGCCAGCAGCCTGACAGGGGCGGAGACCCAGTACTTC. Translated, it gives CASSLTGAETQYF.